These 2 T cell receptor beta chains were sequenced from one sample in a study of cytomegalovirus exposure and HLA in healthy donors. Amplification used 60 Vbeta primers and 13 Jbeta primers. Generated by immunoSEQ multiplex PCR, the TCRdb table keeps only in-frame clones and is missing some. The sample contains about 160,000 clones, around 88% of which appear only once. Sequencing used PBMCs. These receptors were collected from a woman aged 25 to 39 in good health and CMV-seronegative.

This rearrangement joins TRBV7-2 to TRBJ1-4; D ambiguous. Germline-derived CDR1 and CDR2 are SGHTA and FQGNSA. CDR3 size: 14 residues. Trimming took off 1 base at V and 7 bases at J, with 10 bases between the two ends. CDR3 sequence reads: CASSLGGLGEKLFF. The CDR3 DNA sequence: TGTGCCAGCAGCTTAGGAGGGTTGGGTGAAAAACTGTTTTTT.

This clone occurred once. The rearrangement joins TRBV7-8 to TRBJ2-7, with D unclear. The CDR3 extends over 11 amino acids. Germline CDR1 is SGHVS and CDR2 is FQNEAQ. V was pared by 5 bases and J by 3 bases, with 5 bases between. The CDR3 reads CASSPYYEQYF. CDR3 in DNA: TGTGCCAGCAGCCCCTACTACGAGCAGTACTTC.